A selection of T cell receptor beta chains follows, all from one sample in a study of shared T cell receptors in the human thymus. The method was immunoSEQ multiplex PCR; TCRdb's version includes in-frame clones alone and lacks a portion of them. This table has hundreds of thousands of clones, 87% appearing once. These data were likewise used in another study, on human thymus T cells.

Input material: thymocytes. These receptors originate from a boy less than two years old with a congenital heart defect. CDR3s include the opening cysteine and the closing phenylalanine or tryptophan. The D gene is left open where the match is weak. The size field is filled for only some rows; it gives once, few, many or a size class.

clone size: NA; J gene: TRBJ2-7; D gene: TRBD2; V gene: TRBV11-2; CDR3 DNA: TGTGCCAGCAGCCTAAACGGGGGGGAAAGTGAGTACAACTACGAGCAGTACTTC; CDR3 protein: CASSLNGGESEYNYEQYF
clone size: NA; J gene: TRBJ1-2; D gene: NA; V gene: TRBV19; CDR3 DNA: TGTGCCAGTAGTATCGCAGGCAGGGGCGTCTATGGCTACACCTTC; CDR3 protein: CASSIAGRGVYGYTF
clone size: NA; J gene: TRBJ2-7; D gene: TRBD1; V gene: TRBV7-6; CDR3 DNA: TGTGCCAGCAGCTGGGACAGCTACGAGCAGTACTTC; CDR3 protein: CASSWDSYEQYF
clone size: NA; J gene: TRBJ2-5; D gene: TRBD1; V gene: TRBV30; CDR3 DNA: TGTGCCGCAAGGGGGCGTAAAGAGACCCAGTACTTC; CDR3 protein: CAARGRKETQYF
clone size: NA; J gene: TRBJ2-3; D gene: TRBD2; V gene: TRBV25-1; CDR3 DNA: TGTGCCAGCAGTGAACAGACTAGCGGGCGCCATAATACGCAGTATTTT; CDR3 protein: CASSEQTSGRHNTQYF
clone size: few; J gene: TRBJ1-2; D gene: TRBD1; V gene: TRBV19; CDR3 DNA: TGTGCCAGTATAGGGGACAGGCCCATCTATGGCTACACCTTC; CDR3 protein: CASIGDRPIYGYTF
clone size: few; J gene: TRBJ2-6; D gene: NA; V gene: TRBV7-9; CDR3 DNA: TGTGCCAGCAGCTCGCCCCCGGGGGACGCCTCTGGGGCCAACGTCCTGACTTTC; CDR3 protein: CASSSPPGDASGANVLTF
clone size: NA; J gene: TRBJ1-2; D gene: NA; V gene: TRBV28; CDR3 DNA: TGTGCCAGCAGCATGGGGACTCTTTACGGCTACACCTTC; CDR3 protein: CASSMGTLYGYTF
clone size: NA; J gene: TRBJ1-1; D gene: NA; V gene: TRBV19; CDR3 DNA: TGTGCCAGCAACAGGAAAATGAACACTGAAGCTTTCTTT; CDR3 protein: CASNRKMNTEAFF
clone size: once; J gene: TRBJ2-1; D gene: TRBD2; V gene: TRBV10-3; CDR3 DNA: TGTGCCATCAGTGAGCCGAGAGGTGCGGGAGCCTACAATGAGCAGTTCTTC; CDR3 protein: CAISEPRGAGAYNEQFF
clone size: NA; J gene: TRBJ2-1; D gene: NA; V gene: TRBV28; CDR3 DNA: TGTGCCAGCAGTTTTTGGTCTCGGGGCTCCTACAATGAGCAGTTCTTC; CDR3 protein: CASSFWSRGSYNEQFF
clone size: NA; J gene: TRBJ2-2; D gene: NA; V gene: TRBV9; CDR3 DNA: TGTGCCAGCAGCGTAGAATATAGCGGTGGGACCGGGGAGCTGTTTTTT; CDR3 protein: CASSVEYSGGTGELFF
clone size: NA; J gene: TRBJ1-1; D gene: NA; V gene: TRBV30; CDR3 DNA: TGTGCCTGGAGTGTACGAAGGGGGAACACTGAAGCTTTCTTT; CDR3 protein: CAWSVRRGNTEAFF
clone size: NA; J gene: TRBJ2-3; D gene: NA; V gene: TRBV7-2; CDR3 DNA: TGTGCCAGCAGCTTAAGACAGATCTTTCCAGATACGCAGTATTTT; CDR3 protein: CASSLRQIFPDTQYF
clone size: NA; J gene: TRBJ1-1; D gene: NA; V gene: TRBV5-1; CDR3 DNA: TGCGCCAGCAGCCTACAGGCGAACACTGAAGCTTTCTTT; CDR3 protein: CASSLQANTEAFF
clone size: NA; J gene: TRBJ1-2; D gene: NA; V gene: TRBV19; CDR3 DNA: TGTGCCAGTAGTATCCGGGACGGGAGAAACTATGGCTACACCTTC; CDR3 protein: CASSIRDGRNYGYTF
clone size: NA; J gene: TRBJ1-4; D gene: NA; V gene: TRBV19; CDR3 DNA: TGTGCCACTAAGAACAGGGTCGGGGAAAAACTGTTTTTT; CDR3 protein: CATKNRVGEKLFF
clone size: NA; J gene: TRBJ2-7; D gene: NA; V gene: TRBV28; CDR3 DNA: TGTGCCAGCAGTTACAGGGATTCCTACGAGCAGTACTTC; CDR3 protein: CASSYRDSYEQYF
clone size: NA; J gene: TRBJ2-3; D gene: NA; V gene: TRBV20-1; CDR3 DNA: TGCAGCCTCACAGATACGCAGTATTTT; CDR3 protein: CSLTDTQYF
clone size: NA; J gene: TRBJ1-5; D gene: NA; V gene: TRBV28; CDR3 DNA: TGTGCCAGCAGTTTCCGACAGGCGAATGGAAGGACCCACAATCAGCCCCAGCATTTT; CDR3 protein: CASSFRQANGRTHNQPQHF
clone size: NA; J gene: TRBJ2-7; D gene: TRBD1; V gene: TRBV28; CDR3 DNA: TGTGCCAGCAGTTTAATAAGGACAGGGGGCGAGCAGTACTTC; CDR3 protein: CASSLIRTGGEQYF
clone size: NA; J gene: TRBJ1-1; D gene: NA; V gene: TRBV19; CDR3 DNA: TGTGCCAGTAACAGGAACTTTAAAGCTTTCTTT; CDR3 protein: CASNRNFKAFF
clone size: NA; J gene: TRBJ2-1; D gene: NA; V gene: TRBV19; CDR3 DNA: TGTGCCAGTAGTATCTCCCTGGCCGAGACAGTGGTCTACAATGAGCAGTTCTTC; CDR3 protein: CASSISLAETVVYNEQFF
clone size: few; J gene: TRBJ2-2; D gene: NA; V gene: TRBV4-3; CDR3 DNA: TGCGCCAGCAGCCAAGAGGATCTGGGCGGGGCGAACACCGGGGAGCTGTTTTTT; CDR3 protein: CASSQEDLGGANTGELFF
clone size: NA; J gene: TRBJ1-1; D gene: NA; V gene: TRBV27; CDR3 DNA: TGTGCCAGCAGTCCCAGACAGGCCGGAAGGGCTGAAGCTTTCTTT; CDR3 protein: CASSPRQAGRAEAFF
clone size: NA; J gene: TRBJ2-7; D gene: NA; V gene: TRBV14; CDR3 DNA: TGTGCCAGCAGCCAAGTAAATGGGGGACAAAGCCTAACCTACGAGCAGTACTTC; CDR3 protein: CASSQVNGGQSLTYEQYF
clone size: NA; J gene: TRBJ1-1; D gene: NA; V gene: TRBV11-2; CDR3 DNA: TGTGCCAGCAGCTCCTTCCCGGGTCTGGGGAACACTGAAGCTTTCTTT; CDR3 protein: CASSSFPGLGNTEAFF
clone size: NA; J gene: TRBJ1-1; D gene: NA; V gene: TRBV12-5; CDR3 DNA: TGTGCTAGTGGTTTGGTTCGGAACACTGAAGCTTTCTTT; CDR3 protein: CASGLVRNTEAFF
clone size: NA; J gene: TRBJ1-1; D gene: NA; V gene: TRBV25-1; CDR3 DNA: TGTGCCAGCAGGGCACGTGGGCCTCATGAAGCTTTCTTT; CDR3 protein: CASRARGPHEAFF
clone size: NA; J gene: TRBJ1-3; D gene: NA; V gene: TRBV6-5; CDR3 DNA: TGTGCCAGCAGTTCCTCAGGGGCCGTCTCTGGAAACACCATATATTTT; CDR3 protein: CASSSSGAVSGNTIYF
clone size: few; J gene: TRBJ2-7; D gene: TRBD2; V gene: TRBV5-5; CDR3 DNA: TGTGCCAGCGGCAACCGTCTGGGGTCTAGCGGGAGGCGCCTCTCCTACGAGCAGTACTTC; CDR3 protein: CASGNRLGSSGRRLSYEQYF
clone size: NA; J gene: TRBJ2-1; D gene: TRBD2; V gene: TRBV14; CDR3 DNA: TGTGCCAGCAGCCAACACCCAACGCGGGGACTAGCGGGAGGTGCCTACAATGAGCAGTTCTTC; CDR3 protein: CASSQHPTRGLAGGAYNEQFF
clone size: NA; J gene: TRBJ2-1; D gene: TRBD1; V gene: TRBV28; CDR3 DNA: TGTGCCAGCAGTTCAAACGACAGGGAGTCCTACAATGAGCAGTTCTTC; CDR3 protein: CASSSNDRESYNEQFF
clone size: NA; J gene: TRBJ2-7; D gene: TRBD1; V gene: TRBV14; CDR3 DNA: TGTGCCAGCAGCCCGGGACAGGGCGGTGGGGTGGCCTACGAGCAGTACTTC; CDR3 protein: CASSPGQGGGVAYEQYF
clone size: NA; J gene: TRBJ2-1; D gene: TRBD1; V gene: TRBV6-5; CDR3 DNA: TGTGCCAGCGGGAAGAAACAGGGGAATGAGCAGTTCTTC; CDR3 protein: CASGKKQGNEQFF
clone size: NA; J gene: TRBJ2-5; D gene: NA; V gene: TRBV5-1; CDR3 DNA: TGCGCCAGCAGCTCGGCCCGTTCGACAGAACAAGAGACCCAGTACTTC; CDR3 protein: CASSSARSTEQETQYF
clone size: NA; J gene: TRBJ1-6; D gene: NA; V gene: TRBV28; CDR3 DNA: TGTGCCAGCAGTTTCCCCTCGGGGAGTTCACCCCTCCACTTT; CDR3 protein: CASSFPSGSSPLHF
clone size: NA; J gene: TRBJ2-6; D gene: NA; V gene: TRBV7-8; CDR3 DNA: TGTGCCAGCAGCTTACAAAACTCTGGGGCCAACGTCCTGACTTTC; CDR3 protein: CASSLQNSGANVLTF
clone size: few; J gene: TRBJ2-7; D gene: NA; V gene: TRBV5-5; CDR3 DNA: TGTGCCAGCAGCTTGTTGGATGGCACTATTCCCTACGAGCAGTACTTC; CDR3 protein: CASSLLDGTIPYEQYF
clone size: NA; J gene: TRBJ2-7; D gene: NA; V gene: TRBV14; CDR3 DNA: TGTGCCAGCAGCCAAGGTCTAGCCCTCTACGAGCAGTACTTC; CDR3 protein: CASSQGLALYEQYF
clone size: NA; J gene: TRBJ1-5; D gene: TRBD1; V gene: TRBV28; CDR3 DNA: TGTGCCAGCAGTCCGGGGACAGGGGGAGGTAATCAGCCCCAGCATTTT; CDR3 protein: CASSPGTGGGNQPQHF
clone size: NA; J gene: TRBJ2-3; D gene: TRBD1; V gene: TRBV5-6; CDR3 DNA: TGTGCCAGCAGACCAGGGGGTGGCACAGATACGCAGTATTTT; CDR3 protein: CASRPGGGTDTQYF
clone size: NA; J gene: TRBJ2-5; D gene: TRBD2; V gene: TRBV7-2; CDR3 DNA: TGTGCCAGCAGCTTAGCCGGGACTAGTGGGGCGGAGACCCAGTACTTC; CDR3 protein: CASSLAGTSGAETQYF
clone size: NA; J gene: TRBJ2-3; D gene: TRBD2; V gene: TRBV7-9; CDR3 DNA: TGTGCCAGCAGCTGTGGCGGGGGGCCCCAGAGCACAGATACGCAGTATTTT; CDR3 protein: CASSCGGGPQSTDTQYF
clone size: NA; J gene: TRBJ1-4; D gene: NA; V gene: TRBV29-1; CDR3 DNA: TGCAGCGTTGAAGATGGGCAGGTGAATGAAAAACTGTTTTTT; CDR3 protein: CSVEDGQVNEKLFF
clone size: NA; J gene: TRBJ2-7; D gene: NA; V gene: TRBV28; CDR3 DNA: TGTGCCAGCAGTTCATGGACAAAAAAGTGCGAGCAGTACTTC; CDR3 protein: CASSSWTKKCEQYF
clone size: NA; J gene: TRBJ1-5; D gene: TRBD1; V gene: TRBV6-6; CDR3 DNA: TGTGCCAGCCTGGCTAGGGGGCGACAGCCCCAGCATTTT; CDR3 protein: CASLARGRQPQHF
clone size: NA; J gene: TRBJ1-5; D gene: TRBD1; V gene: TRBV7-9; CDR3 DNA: TGTGCCAGCAGCCCATCGCCGGGACAGGGAGAATATCAGCCCCAGCATTTT; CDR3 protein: CASSPSPGQGEYQPQHF
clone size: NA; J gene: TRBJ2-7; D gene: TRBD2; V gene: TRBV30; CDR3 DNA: TGTGCCTGGAGTCCCGGGACTAGCGATAGTTACGAGCAGTACTTC; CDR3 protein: CAWSPGTSDSYEQYF
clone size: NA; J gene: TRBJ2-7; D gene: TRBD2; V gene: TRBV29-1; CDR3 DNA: TGCAGCGTTGTTGGCGGGAGCAACGAGCAGTACTTC; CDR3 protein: CSVVGGSNEQYF
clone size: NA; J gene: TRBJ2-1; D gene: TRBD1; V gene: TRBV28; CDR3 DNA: TGTGCCAGCAGTTTACGTCGGGTCGGGACAGGGGGCGGCGGCTCCTACAATGAGCAGTTCTTC; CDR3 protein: CASSLRRVGTGGGGSYNEQFF
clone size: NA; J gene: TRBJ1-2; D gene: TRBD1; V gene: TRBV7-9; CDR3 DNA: TGTGCCAGCAGCCTGCCTTTGGGACAGGGGTTTGGCTACACCTTC; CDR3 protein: CASSLPLGQGFGYTF
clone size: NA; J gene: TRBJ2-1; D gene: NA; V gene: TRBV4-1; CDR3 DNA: TGCGCCAGCAGCCAATTTGTGGCACAGACTAACAATGAGCAGTTCTTC; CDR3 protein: CASSQFVAQTNNEQFF